This entry is about one T cell receptor beta chain. These data are taken from a study of cytomegalovirus exposure and HLA in healthy donors. With 60 Vbeta and 13 Jbeta primers, the PCR was carried out. Repertoires were generated with immunoSEQ multiplex PCR, while TCRdb's copy carries only in-frame clones and drops some. Of 130,000 or so clones listed, approximately 80% are singletons. Trimming took 5 bases from V and 7 from J, leaving 18 bases between them. The CDR3 extends over 15 amino acids. Per the germline V gene, CDR1 is SGHVS and CDR2 is FNYEAQ. The sequence was collected from a woman aged 40-49 years in good health and CMV-seronegative. V is TRBV7-6 and J is TRBJ1-5; D uncertain. Input material: PBMCs. The CDR3 coding sequence is TGTGCCAGCAGCGTCTTTGACGGGGTAGGCCAGCCCCAGCATTTT. It specifies CASSVFDGVGQPQHF.